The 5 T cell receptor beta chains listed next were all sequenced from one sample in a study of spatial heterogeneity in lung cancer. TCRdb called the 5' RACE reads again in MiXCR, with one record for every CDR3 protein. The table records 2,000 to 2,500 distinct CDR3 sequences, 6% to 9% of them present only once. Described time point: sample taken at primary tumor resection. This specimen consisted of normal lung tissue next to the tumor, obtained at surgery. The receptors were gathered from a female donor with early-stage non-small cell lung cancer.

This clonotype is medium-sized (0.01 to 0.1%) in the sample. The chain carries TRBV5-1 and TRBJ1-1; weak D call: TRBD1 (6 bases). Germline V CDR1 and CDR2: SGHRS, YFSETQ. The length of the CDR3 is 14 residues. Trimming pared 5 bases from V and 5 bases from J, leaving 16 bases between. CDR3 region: CASRQSGERTEAFF. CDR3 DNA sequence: TGCGCCAGCAGACAATCAGGGGAAAGGACTGAAGCTTTCTTT.

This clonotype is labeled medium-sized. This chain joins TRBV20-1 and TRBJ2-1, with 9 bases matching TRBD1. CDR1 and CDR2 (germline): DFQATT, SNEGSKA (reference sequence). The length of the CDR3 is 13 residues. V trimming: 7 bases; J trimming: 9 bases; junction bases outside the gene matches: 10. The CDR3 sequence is CSVKTGGRGEQFF. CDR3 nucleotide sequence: TGCAGTGTCAAGACAGGGGGTCGTGGTGAGCAGTTCTTC.

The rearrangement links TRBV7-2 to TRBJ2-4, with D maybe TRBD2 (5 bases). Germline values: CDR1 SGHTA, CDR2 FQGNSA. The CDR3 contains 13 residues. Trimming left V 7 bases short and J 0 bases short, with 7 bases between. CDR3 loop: CASTGRAKNIQYF. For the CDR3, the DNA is TGTGCCAGCACGGGGAGAGCCAAAAACATTCAGTACTTC.

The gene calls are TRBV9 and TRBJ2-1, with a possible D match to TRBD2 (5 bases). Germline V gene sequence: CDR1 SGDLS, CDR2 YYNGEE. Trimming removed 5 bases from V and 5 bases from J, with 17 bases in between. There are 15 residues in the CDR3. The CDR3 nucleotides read TGTGCCAGCAGTACGGGCCCCGGGGTAGACAATGAGCAGTTCTTC. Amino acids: CASSTGPGVDNEQFF. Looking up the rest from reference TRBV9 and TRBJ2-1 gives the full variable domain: DSGVTQTPKHLITATGQRVTLRCSPRSGDLSVYWYQQSLDQGLQFLIQYYNGEERAKGNILERFSAQQFPDLHSELNLSSLELGDSALYFCASSTGPGVDNEQFFGPGTRLTVL.

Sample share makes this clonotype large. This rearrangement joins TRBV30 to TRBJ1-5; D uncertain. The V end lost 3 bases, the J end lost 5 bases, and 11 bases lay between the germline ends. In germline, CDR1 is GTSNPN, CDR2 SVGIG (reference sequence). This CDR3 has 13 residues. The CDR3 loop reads CAWRRNGDQPQHF. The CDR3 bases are TGTGCCTGGAGACGGAATGGGGATCAGCCCCAGCATTTT.